This TCR beta chain was profiled in a study of blood T cell repertoires in COVID-19. In the authors' workflow: Amplified reference gene primers provided the basis for estimating nucleated cell counts. Some clones are missing from TCRdb's copy, which holds only in-frame ones; the method was immunoSEQ multiplex PCR. That table is the source of V, J and clone size, and D and trimming were worked out from the DNA. The table lists fewer than 450,000 clones, 90% of them singletons, with less than 0.75% in the top ten. With V trimmed by 8 bases and J by 0 bases, 5 bases remained unmatched. The length of the CDR3 is 14 residues. Germline assignment: CDR1 LNHNV and CDR2 YYDKDF (reference sequence). Ages ranged from roughly 18 to 100 years, with residence in 24 US areas. Participant-reported clinical history was the basis for cohort assignment. Recovered participants had two consecutive negative NP/OP PCR tests, healthcare professional clearance, or symptom resolution.

The sample comprised PBMCs or T cells enriched from blood (not recorded which). V gene TRBV15 combines with J gene TRBJ2-7; TRBD1 aligns across 9 bases. The sequence was obtained from a young man who had recovered from COVID-19. The DNA of the CDR3 is TGTGCCACCCGGGACAGGGTGAGCTCCTACGAGCAGTACTTC. Translation gives CATRDRVSSYEQYF.